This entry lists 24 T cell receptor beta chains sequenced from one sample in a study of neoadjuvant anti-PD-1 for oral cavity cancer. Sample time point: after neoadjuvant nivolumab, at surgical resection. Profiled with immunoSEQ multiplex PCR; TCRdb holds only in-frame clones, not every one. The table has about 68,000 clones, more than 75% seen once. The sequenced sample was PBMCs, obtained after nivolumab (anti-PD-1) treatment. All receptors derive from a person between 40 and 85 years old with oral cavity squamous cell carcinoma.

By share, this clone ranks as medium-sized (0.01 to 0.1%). The CDR3 DNA is TGCGCCAGCAGGGGGTTAAGGGGGAACACTGAAGCTTTCTTT. As protein: CASRGLRGNTEAFF. The V and J genes are TRBV4-1 and TRBJ1-1, with D tentatively TRBD1 (5 bases). The CDR3 is made up of 14 amino acids. Trimming cost V 6 bases and J 1 base, with 12 bases left between them. Per germline, CDR1 MGHRA and CDR2 YSYEKL.

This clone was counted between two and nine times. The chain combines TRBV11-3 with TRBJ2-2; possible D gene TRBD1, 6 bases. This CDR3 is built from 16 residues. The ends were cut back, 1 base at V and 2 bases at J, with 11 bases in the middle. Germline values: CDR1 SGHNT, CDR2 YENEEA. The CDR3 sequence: CASSLGPGANTGELFF. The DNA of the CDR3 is TGTGCCAGCAGCTTAGGGCCAGGGGCCAACACCGGGGAGCTGTTTTTT.

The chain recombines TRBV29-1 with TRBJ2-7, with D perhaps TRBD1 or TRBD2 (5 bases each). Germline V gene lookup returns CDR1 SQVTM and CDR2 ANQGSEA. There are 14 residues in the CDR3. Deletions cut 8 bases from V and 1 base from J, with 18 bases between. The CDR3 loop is CSIKGGTDSYEQYF. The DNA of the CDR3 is TGCAGCATAAAGGGTGGGACGGATTCCTACGAGCAGTACTTC.

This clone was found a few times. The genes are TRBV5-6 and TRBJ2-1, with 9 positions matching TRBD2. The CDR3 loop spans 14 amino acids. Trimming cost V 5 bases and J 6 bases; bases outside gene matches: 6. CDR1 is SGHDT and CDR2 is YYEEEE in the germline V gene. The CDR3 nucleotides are TGTGCCAGCAGGTCTGGACTAGCGCTCAATGAGCAGTTCTTC. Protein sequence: CASRSGLALNEQFF.

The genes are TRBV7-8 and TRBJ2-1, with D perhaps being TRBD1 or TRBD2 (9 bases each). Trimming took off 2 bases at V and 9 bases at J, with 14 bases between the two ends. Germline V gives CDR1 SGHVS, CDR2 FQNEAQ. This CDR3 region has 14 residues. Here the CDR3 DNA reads TGTGCCAGCAGCTTACTAGCGGGACAGGGTGAGCAGTTCTTC. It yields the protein CASSLLAGQGEQFF.

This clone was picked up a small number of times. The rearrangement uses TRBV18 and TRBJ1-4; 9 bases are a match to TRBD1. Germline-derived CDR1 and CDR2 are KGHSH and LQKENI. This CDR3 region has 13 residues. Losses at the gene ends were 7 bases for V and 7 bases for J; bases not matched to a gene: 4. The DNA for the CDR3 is TGTGCCAGCTTCCGGGACAGGGCTGAAAAACTGTTTTTT. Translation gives CASFRDRAEKLFF.

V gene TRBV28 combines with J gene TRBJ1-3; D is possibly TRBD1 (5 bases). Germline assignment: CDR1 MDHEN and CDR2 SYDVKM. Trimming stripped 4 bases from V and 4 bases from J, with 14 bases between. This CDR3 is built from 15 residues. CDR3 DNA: TGTGCCAGCAGTTCCAACAGGTTATCGGGAAACACCATATATTTT. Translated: CASSSNRLSGNTIYF.

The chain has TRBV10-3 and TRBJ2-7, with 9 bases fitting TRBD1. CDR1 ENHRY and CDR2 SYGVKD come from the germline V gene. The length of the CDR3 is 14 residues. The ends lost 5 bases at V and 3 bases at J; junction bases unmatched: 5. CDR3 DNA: TGTGCCATCAGTTCCGGGACAGGGCACTACGAGCAGTACTTC. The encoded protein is CAISSGTGHYEQYF.

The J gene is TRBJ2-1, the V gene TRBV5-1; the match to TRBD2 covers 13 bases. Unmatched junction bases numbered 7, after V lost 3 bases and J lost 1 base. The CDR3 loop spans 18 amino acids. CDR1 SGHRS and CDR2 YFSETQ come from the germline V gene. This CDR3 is CASSSGLAGAPSYNEQFF. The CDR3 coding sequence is TGCGCCAGCAGCTCCGGACTAGCGGGAGCGCCATCCTACAATGAGCAGTTCTTC.

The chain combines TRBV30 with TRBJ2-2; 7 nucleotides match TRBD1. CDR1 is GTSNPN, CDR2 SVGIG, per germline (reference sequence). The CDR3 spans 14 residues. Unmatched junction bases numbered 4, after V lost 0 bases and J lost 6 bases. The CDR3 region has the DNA TGTGCCTGGAGTGTACAGGGGTTTGCCGGGGAGCTGTTTTTT. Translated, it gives CAWSVQGFAGELFF.

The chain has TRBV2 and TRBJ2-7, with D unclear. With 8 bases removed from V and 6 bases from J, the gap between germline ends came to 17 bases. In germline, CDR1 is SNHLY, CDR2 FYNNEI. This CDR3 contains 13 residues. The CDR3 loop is CASVEDRSSEQYF. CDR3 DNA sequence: TGTGCCAGCGTGGAAGACCGATCATCCGAGCAGTACTTC.

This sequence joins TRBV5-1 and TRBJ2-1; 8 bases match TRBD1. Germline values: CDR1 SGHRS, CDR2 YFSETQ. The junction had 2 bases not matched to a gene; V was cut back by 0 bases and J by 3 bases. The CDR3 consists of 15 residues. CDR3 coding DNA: TGCGCCAGCAGCTTGGGAACAGGGGGCTACAATGAGCAGTTCTTC. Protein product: CASSLGTGGYNEQFF.

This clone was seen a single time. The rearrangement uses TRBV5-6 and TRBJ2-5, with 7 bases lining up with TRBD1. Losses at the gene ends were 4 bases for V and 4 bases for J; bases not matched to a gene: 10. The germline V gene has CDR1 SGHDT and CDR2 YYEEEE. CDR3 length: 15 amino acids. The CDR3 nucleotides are TGTGCCAGCAGCCCGTACGACAGGGTCCGAGAGACCCAGTACTTC. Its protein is CASSPYDRVRETQYF. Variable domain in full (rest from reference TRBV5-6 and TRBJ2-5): DAGVTQSPTHLIKTRGQQVTLRCSPKSGHDTVSWYQQALGQGPQFIFQYYEEEERQRGNFPDRFSGHQFPNYSSELNVNALLLGDSALYLCASSPYDRVRETQYFGPGTRLLVL.

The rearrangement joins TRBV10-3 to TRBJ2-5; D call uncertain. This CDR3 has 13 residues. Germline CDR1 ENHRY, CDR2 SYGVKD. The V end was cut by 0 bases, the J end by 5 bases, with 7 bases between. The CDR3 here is CAISESTAETQYF. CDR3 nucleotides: TGTGCCATCAGTGAGTCAACGGCGGAGACCCAGTACTTC.

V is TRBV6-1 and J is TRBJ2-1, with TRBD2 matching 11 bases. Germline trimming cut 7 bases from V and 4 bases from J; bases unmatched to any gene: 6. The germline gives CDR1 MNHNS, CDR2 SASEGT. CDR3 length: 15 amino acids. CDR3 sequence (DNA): TGTGCCAGCAACTCCGGGACTAGCGGATACAATGAGCAGTTCTTC. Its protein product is CASNSGTSGYNEQFF.

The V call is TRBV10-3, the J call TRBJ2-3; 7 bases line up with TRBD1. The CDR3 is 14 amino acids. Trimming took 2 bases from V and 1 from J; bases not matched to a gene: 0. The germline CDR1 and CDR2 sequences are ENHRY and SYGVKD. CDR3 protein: CAISEDRGTDTQYF. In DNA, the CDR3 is TGTGCCATCAGTGAGGACAGGGGCACAGATACGCAGTATTTT.

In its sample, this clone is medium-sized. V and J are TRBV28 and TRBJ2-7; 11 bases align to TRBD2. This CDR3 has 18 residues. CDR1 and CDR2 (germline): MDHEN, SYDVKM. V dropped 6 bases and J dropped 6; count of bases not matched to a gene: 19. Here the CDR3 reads CASRHSPGLADQSGEQYF. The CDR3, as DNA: TGTGCCAGCAGGCACTCCCCGGGACTAGCGGACCAAAGTGGCGAGCAGTACTTC.

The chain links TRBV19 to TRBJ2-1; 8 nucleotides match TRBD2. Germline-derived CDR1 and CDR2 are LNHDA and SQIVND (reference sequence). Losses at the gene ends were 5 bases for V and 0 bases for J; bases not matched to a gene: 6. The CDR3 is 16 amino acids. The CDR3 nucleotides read TGTGCCAGTAGTGCGTTCAGCGGGAGCTCCTACAATGAGCAGTTCTTC. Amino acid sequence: CASSAFSGSSYNEQFF.

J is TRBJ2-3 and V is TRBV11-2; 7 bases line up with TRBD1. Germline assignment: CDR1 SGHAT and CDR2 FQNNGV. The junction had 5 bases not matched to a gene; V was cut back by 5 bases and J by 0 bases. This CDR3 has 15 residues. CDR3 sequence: CASSPGQPSTDTQYF. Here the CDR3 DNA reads TGTGCCAGCAGCCCGGGACAGCCTAGCACAGATACGCAGTATTTT.

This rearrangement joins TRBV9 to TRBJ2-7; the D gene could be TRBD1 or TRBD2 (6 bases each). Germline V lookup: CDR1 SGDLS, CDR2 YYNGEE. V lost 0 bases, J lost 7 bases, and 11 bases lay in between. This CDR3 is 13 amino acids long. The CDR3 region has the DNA TGTGCCAGCAGCGTAGGGGGGGCTCGGGAGCAGTACTTC. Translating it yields CASSVGGAREQYF.

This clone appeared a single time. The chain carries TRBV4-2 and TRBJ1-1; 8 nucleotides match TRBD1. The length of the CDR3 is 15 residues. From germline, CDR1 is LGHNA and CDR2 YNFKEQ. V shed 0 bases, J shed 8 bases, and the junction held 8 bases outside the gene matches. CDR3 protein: CASSQDPDRATEAFF. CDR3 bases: TGTGCCAGCAGCCAAGATCCGGACAGGGCAACCGAAGCTTTCTTT.

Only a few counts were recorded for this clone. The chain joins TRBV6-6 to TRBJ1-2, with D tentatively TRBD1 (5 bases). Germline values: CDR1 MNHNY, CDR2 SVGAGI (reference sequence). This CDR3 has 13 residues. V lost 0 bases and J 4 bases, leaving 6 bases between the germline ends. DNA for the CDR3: TGTGCCAGCAGTTACTCCGGGGGCTATGGCTACACCTTC. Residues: CASSYSGGYGYTF.

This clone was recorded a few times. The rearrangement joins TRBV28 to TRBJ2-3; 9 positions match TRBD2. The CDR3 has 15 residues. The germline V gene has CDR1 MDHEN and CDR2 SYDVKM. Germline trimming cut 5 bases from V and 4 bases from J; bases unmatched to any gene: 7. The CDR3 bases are TGTGCCAGCAGTCTAATAGCGGGAGTGGCAGATACGCAGTATTTT. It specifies CASSLIAGVADTQYF.

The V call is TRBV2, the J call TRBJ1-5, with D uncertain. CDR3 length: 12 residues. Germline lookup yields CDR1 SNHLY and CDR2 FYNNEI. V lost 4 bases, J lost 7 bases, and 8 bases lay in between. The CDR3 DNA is TGTGCCAGCAGTGGGGCGCCCCAGCCCCAGCATTTT. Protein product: CASSGAPQPQHF. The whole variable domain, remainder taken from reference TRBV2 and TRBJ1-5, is EPEVTQTPSHQVTQMGQEVILRCVPISNHLYFYWYRQILGQKVEFLVSFYNNEISEKSEIFDDQFSVERPDGSNFTLKIRSTKLEDSAMYFCASSGAPQPQHFGDGTRLSIL.